The 15 T cell receptor beta chains given below trace back to one sample, sequenced in a study of cytomegalovirus exposure and HLA in healthy donors. With 60 Vbeta and 13 Jbeta primers, the PCR was carried out. Sequencing used immunoSEQ multiplex PCR; TCRdb keeps in-frame clones, though not all of them. The sample records 170,000 or so clones, 84% being singletons. Sequencing was performed on PBMCs. These receptors originate from a boy aged 2 to 9 in good health and CMV-seronegative.

In this sample, this clone turned up a few times. The rearrangement uses TRBV6-5 and TRBJ1-1; 7 nucleotides line up with TRBD1. The V segment lost 2 bases and the J segment 5 bases; nucleotides outside the gene matches: 5. CDR3 size: 14 residues. Germline CDR1 MNHEY, CDR2 SVGAGI. The DNA for the CDR3 is TGTGCCAGCAGTTACGGGGACAGCCCTACTGAAGCTTTCTTT. It yields the protein CASSYGDSPTEAFF.

This clone appeared once. This rearrangement joins TRBV7-8 to TRBJ2-7; a possible D gene is TRBD2 (6 bases). The CDR3 loop spans 14 amino acids. CDR1 is SGHVS, CDR2 FQNEAQ, per germline. The V end lost 0 bases, the J end lost 6 bases, and 12 bases lay between the germline ends. The CDR3: CASSLALRGLEQYF. In nucleotides, the CDR3 is TGTGCCAGCAGCTTAGCGTTGCGGGGCCTCGAGCAGTACTTC. The full variable domain, with the rest looked up from reference TRBV7-8 and TRBJ2-7, is GAGVSQSPRYKVAKRGQDVALRCDPISGHVSLFWYQQALGQGPEFLTYFQNEAQLDKSGLPSDRFFAERPEGSVSTLKIQRTQQEDSAVYLCASSLALRGLEQYFGPGTRLTVT.

V and J are TRBV4-1 and TRBJ1-1, with 7 bases identical to TRBD1. The CDR3 is 14 amino acids. V shed 4 bases, J shed 7 bases, and the junction held 9 bases outside the gene matches. CDR1 MGHRA and CDR2 YSYEKL come from the germline V gene. DNA for the CDR3: TGCGCCAGCAGCCCGGGACAGAGGCGGGGTGAAGCTTTCTTT. It codes for CASSPGQRRGEAFF.

The rearrangement uses TRBV5-1 and TRBJ2-1, with 10 bases that match TRBD2. In germline, CDR1 is SGHRS, CDR2 YFSETQ. V trimming: 3 bases; J trimming: 4 bases; junction bases outside the gene matches: 4. The CDR3 has 15 residues. The CDR3: CASSSGTSEYNEQFF. The CDR3, as DNA: TGCGCCAGCAGCTCGGGGACTAGCGAATACAATGAGCAGTTCTTC.

V and J are TRBV2 and TRBJ2-5; 8 bases match TRBD2. CDR1 and CDR2 (germline): SNHLY, FYNNEI. There are 14 residues in the CDR3. Germline trimming cut 1 base from V and 5 bases from J; bases unmatched to any gene: 3. Here the CDR3 reads CASSEVAGGETQYF. The CDR3 DNA is TGTGCCAGCAGTGAAGTTGCGGGGGGTGAGACCCAGTACTTC.

CDR3 nucleotide sequence: TGTGCCAGCAGCATAACTAGCGGGGGTGGGTACGAGCAGTACTTC. Translating it yields CASSITSGGGYEQYF. The rearrangement links TRBV7-8 to TRBJ2-7, with 11 bases fitting TRBD2. This CDR3 has 15 amino acids. Germline CDR1 is SGHVS and CDR2 is FQNEAQ. Trimming removed 5 bases from V and 4 bases from J; junction bases left unmatched: 7.

The V and J genes are TRBV11-1 and TRBJ2-7; TRBD1 matches at 11 bases. Germline loops: CDR1 SGHAT, CDR2 FQDESV (reference sequence). The length of the CDR3 is 14 residues. V lost 3 bases to trimming and J lost 2 bases; unmatched junction nucleotides: 0. The DNA for the CDR3 is TGTGCCAGCAGCTTGGGACAGGGGGCCTACGAGCAGTACTTC. It is translated as CASSLGQGAYEQYF.

This clone has more than one count but fewer than ten. This chain joins TRBV27 and TRBJ1-1; D call uncertain. V gave up 7 bases and J gave up 1 base, with 16 bases separating them. This CDR3 contains 15 residues. Germline CDR1 MNHEY, CDR2 SMNVEV (reference sequence). The CDR3 DNA sequence: TGTGCCAGCACCATAAGGCGGGAGGGGAACACTGAAGCTTTCTTT. Amino acids: CASTIRREGNTEAFF.

V is TRBV2 and J is TRBJ2-7; tentative D call: TRBD1 (6 bases). Germline values: CDR1 SNHLY, CDR2 FYNNEI. The CDR3 contains 14 residues. V was pared by 6 bases and J by 2 bases, with 14 bases between. The CDR3: CASSVKAGAYEQYF. The CDR3 region has the DNA TGTGCCAGCAGCGTTAAGGCAGGGGCCTACGAGCAGTACTTC.

The CDR3 reads CASSGDTYGYTF. CDR3 nucleotide sequence: TGTGCCAGCAGCGGGGACACCTATGGCTACACCTTC. The rearrangement uses TRBV6-5 and TRBJ1-2; D is possibly TRBD1 (6 bases). Trimming removed 6 bases at V and 4 bases at J, with 9 bases between. The CDR3 has 12 amino acids. Per the germline V gene, CDR1 is MNHEY and CDR2 is SVGAGI.

The rearrangement joins TRBV19 to TRBJ1-4, with D possibly TRBD1 on 5 matching bases. V gave up 10 bases and J gave up 3 bases, with 12 bases separating them. Germline values: CDR1 LNHDA, CDR2 SQIVND (reference sequence). The CDR3 is 13 residues long. This CDR3 is CATVTASNEKLFF. CDR3 nucleotides: TGTGCCACAGTGACAGCATCTAATGAAAAACTGTTTTTT.

V usage is TRBV19 and J usage is TRBJ2-7; D is possibly TRBD1 (6 bases). This CDR3 is built from 14 residues. The V gene's germline CDR1 is LNHDA and CDR2 SQIVND (reference sequence). V gave up 6 bases and J gave up 2 bases, with 14 bases separating them. CDR3 sequence: CASSPQGRPYEQYF. CDR3 DNA: TGTGCCAGTAGCCCACAGGGAAGGCCCTACGAGCAGTACTTC.

V is TRBV28 and J is TRBJ1-4; TRBD1 is a possible D gene (5 bases). V shed 5 bases and J shed 8 bases, with 15 bases lying between them. Germline CDR1 reads MDHEN; CDR2 reads SYDVKM. The CDR3 spans 14 residues. CDR3 sequence (DNA): TGTGCCAGCAGTCCGGGGGGGGTATGGGAAAAACTGTTTTTT. Its translation is CASSPGGVWEKLFF.

The chain carries TRBV28 and TRBJ1-2, with D possibly being TRBD1 (6 bases). The V gene lost 6 bases and the J gene lost 1 base, with 15 bases spanning the gap. The germline CDR1 and CDR2 sequences are MDHEN and SYDVKM. The CDR3 loop spans 15 amino acids. In DNA, the CDR3 is TGTGCCAGCAGCCCGAGACAGGAGATTAACTATGGCTACACCTTC. Protein sequence: CASSPRQEINYGYTF.

The V call is TRBV15, the J call TRBJ1-2; D is unclear. With 0 bases removed from V and 3 bases from J, the gap between germline ends came to 8 bases. The CDR3 totals 14 residues. Germline V lookup: CDR1 LNHNV, CDR2 YYDKDF (reference sequence). The CDR3 DNA reads TGTGCCACCAGCAGAGATTACGGGGACTATGGCTACACCTTC. Its translation: CATSRDYGDYGYTF.